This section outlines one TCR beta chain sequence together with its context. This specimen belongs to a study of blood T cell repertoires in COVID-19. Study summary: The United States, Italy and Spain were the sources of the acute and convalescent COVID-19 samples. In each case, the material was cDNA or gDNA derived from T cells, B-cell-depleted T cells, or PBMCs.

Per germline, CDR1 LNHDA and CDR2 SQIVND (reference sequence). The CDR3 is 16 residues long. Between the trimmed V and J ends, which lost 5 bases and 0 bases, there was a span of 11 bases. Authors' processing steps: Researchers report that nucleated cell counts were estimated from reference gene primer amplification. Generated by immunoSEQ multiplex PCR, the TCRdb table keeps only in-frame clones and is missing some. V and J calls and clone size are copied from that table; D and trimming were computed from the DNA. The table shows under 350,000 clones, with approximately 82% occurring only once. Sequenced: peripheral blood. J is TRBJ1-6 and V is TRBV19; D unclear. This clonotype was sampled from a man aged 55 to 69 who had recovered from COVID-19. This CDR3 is CASSPGGSSYNSPLHF. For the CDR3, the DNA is TGTGCCAGTAGTCCGGGAGGAAGCTCCTATAATTCACCCCTCCACTTT.